The T cell receptor (beta chain) described here comes from a study of vaccination effects on CD4 cells after COVID-19. Some clones are missing from TCRdb's copy, which holds only in-frame ones; the method was immunoSEQ multiplex PCR. Among 17,000 or so clones listed, around three quarters were seen once. The CDR3 runs 15 residues. Trimming took off 1 base at V and 6 bases at J, with 14 bases between the two ends. Germline CDR1 is KGHSH and CDR2 is LQKENI. Concerning this clone: Its antigen is unknown.

Sequencing in the ViraFEST assay came after antigen-specific CD4+ T cells had been expanded with viral peptide pools, which were used to stimulate PBMC. With 9 to 11 days of culture completed, CD4+ T cells were isolated. Their SARS-CoV-2 infection, verified by PCR, occurred between March and December 2020. It was two doses of either the BNT162b2 or mRNA-1273 vaccine that participants received. Wells containing 1.5 million to 2 million PBMC each were cultured with about 9.4 IU/ml IL-2 and approximately 10 ug/ml peptides. The source is a human donor who had a prior SARS-CoV-2 infection. The chain uses TRBV18 and TRBJ2-3, with D unclear. Material: CD4+ T cells from PBMCs cultured with SARS-CoV-2 spike peptides, obtained after COVID-19 vaccination. CDR3 protein: CASSPLADLSDTQYF. DNA of the CDR3: TGTGCCAGCTCACCACTGGCGGACCTGTCCGATACGCAGTATTTT.